The 4 T cell receptor beta chains in this list originate from one sample, sequenced in a study of blood T cells in healthy people across ages. It was with a sample-barcoded 5' primer and a J-beta primer mix that a second PCR of roughly 7 to 12 cycles was run. TCRdb reanalysed the 5' RACE reads using MiXCR and keeps one entry per CDR3 protein. The sample records around 2 million distinct CDR3 sequences, about two fifths being singletons. The specimen sequenced was blood. These receptor sequences come from a human donor in good health.

The rearrangement links TRBV4-2 to TRBJ2-1; D remains unclear. Trimming left V 0 bases short and J 10 bases short, with 16 bases between. Per the germline V gene, CDR1 is LGHNA and CDR2 is YNFKEQ. This CDR3 comprises 15 residues. The CDR3: CASSQDSAPPREQFF. CDR3 bases: TGTGCCAGCAGCCAAGATAGTGCCCCGCCGAGGGAGCAGTTCTTC.

This chain connects TRBV5-6 to TRBJ1-2; the D is unclear. From germline, CDR1 is SGHDT and CDR2 YYEEEE. V lost 2 bases, J lost 4 bases, and 15 bases lay in between. The CDR3 length is 15 residues. DNA for the CDR3: TGTGCCAGCAGCTTCGCAGCAGGAACCCCCTATGGCTACACCTTC. Protein sequence: CASSFAAGTPYGYTF. The full variable domain, its missing parts supplied by reference TRBV5-6 and TRBJ1-2, is DAGVTQSPTHLIKTRGQQVTLRCSPKSGHDTVSWYQQALGQGPQFIFQYYEEEERQRGNFPDRFSGHQFPNYSSELNVNALLLGDSALYLCASSFAAGTPYGYTFGSGTRLTVV.

This clonotype was seen only a few times. The chain carries TRBV13 and TRBJ2-3, with D maybe TRBD2 (5 bases). Trimming removed 6 bases at V and 2 bases at J, with 24 bases between. The germline CDR1 and CDR2 sequences are PRHDT and FYEKMQ (reference sequence). CDR3 length equals 18 residues. CDR3 protein: CASRTSFESEGTTDTQYF. The CDR3 nucleotides are TGTGCCAGCAGGACATCGTTTGAATCCGAGGGAACCACAGATACGCAGTATTTT.

This clonotype was counted many times. The V call is TRBV20-1, the J call TRBJ2-7; 8 bases fit TRBD2. The germline CDR1 and CDR2 sequences are DFQATT and SNEGSKA (reference sequence). The CDR3 is made up of 15 amino acids. Losses at the gene ends were 0 bases for V and 3 bases for J; bases not matched to a gene: 7. The CDR3 sequence: CSARDAGLANYEQYF. The CDR3 DNA sequence: TGCAGTGCTAGAGATGCCGGACTAGCTAACTACGAGCAGTACTTC.